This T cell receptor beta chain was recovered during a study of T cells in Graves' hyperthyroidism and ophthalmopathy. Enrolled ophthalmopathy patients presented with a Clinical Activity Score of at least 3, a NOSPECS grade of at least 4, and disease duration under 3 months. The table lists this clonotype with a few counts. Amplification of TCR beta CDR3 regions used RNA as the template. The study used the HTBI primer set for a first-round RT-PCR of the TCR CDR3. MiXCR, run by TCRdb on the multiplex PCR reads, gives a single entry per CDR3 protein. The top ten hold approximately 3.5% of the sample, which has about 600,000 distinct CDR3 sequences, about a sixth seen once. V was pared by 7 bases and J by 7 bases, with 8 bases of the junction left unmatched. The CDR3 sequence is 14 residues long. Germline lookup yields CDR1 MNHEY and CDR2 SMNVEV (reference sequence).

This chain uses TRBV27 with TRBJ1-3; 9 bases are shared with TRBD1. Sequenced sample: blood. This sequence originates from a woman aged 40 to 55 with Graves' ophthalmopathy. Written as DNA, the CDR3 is TGTGCCAGCATGGGACAGGGCGACGGTAACACCATATATTTT. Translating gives CASMGQGDGNTIYF.